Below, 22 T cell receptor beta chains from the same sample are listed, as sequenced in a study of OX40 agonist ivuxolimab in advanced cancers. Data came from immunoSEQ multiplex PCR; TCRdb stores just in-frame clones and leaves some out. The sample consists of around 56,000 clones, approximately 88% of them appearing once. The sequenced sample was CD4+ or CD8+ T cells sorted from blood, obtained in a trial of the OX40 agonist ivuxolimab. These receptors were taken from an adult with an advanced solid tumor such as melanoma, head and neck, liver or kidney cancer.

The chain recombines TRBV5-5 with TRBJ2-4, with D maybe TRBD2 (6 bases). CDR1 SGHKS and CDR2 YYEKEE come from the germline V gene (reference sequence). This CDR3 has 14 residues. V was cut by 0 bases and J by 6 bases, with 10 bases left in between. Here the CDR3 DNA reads TGTGCCAGCAGCTTGGAACAGGAGGGAAACATTCAGTACTTC. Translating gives CASSLEQEGNIQYF.

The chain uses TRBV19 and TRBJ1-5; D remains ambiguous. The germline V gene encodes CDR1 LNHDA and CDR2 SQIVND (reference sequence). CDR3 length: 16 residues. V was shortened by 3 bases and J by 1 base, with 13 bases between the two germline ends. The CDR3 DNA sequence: TGTGCCAGTAGTATCGAGGCGACGTGGAGCAATCAGCCCCAGCATTTT. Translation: CASSIEATWSNQPQHF.

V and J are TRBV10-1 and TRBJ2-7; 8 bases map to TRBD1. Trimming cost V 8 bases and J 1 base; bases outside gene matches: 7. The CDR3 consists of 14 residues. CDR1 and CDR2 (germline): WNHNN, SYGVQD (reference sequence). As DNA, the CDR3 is TGCGCCAGCCGGCGGACAGGGCTGTCCTACGAGCAGTACGTC. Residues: CASRRTGLSYEQYV.

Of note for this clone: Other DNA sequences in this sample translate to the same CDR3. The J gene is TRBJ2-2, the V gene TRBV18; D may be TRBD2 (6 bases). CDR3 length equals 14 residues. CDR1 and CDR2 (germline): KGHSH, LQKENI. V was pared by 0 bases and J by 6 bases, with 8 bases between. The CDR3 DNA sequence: TGTGCCAGCTCACCACCGACGGGGGCCGGGGAGCTGTTTTTT. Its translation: CASSPPTGAGELFF. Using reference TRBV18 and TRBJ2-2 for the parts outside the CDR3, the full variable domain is NAGVMQNPRHLVRRRGQEARLRCSPMKGHSHVYWYRQLPEEGLKFMVYLQKENIIDESGMPKERFSAEFPKEGPSILRIQQVVRGDSAAYFCASSPPTGAGELFFGEGSRLTVL.

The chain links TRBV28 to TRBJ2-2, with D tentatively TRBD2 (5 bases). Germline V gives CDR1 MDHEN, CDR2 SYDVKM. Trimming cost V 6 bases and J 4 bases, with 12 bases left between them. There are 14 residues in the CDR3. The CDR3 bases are TGTGCCAGCAGCGGAAGGGAGTTCACCGGGGAGCTGTTTTTT. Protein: CASSGREFTGELFF.

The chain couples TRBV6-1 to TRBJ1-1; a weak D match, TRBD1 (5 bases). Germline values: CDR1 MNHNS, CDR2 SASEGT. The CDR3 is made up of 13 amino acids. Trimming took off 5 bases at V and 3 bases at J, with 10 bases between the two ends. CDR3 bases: TGTGCCAGCAGTATAGGGGATGACACTGAAGCTTTCTTT. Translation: CASSIGDDTEAFF.

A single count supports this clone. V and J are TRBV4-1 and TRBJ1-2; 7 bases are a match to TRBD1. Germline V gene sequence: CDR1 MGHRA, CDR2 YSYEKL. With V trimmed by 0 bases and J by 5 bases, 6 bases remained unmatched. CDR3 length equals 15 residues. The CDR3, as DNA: TGCGCCAGCAGCCAAGAAGGCGGGACAGTGTATGGCTACACCTTC. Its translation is CASSQEGGTVYGYTF.

The CDR3 sequence: CASSPGRGTDTQYF. CDR3 in DNA: TGTGCCAGCAGCCCCGGGAGGGGGACAGATACGCAGTATTTT. This rearrangement joins TRBV9 to TRBJ2-3; 8 bases line up with TRBD2. The CDR3 contains 14 residues. CDR1 is SGDLS, CDR2 YYNGEE, per germline. Unmatched junction bases numbered 4, after V lost 4 bases and J lost 3 bases.

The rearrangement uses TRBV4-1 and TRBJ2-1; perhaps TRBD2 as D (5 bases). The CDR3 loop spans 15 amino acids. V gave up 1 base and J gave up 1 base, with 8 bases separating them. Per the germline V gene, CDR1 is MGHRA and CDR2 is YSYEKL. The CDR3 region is CASSQGTSSYNEQFF. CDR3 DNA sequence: TGCGCCAGCAGCCAAGGGACTTCTTCCTACAATGAGCAGTTCTTC.

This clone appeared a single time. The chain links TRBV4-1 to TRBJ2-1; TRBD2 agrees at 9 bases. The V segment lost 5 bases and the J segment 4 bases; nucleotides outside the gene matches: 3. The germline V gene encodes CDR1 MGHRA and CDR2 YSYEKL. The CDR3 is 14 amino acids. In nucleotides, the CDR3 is TGCGCCAGCAGCAACAGCGGGGGGTACAATGAGCAGTTCTTC. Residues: CASSNSGGYNEQFF.

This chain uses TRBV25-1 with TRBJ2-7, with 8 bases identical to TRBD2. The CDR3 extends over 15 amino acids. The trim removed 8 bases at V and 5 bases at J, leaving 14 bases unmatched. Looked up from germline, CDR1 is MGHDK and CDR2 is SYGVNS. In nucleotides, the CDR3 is TGTGCCAGCGGGCCCCTCGGCCTAGCGGGCAACGAGCAGTACTTC. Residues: CASGPLGLAGNEQYF.

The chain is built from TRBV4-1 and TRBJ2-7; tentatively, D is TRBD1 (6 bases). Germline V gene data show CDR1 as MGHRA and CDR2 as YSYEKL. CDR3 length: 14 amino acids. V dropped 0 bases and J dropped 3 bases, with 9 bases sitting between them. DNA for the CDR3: TGCGCCAGCAGCCAAGAGGTGACAGGCTACGAGCAGTACGTC. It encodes CASSQEVTGYEQYV.

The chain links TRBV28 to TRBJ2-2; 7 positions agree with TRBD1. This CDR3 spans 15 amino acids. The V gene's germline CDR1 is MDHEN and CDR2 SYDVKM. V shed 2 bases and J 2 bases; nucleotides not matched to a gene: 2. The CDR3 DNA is TGTGCCAGCAGTTTAACAGGGGTTAACACCGGGGAGCTGTTTTTT. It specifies CASSLTGVNTGELFF.

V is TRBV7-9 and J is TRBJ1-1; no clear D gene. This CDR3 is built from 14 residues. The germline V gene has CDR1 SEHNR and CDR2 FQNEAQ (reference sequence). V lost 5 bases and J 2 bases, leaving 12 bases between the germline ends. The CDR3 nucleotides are TGTGCCAGCAGCCCGGTAGGAGGAAACACTGAAGCTTTCTTT. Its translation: CASSPVGGNTEAFF.

The CDR3 is CASSVTGQVTSTDTQYF. The DNA for the CDR3 is TGTGCCAGCAGTGTGACAGGCCAAGTAACTAGCACAGATACGCAGTATTTT. V usage is TRBV2 and J usage is TRBJ2-3, with D possibly matching TRBD1 (6 bases). The CDR3 contains 17 residues. Trimming shortened V by 4 bases and J by 0 bases, and 17 bases separated the two germline ends. Per the germline V gene, CDR1 is SNHLY and CDR2 is FYNNEI.

This CDR3 is CASTAGSTYEQYF. Written as DNA, the CDR3 is TGTGCCAGCACTGCGGGATCTACCTACGAGCAGTACTTC. This rearrangement joins TRBV28 to TRBJ2-7, with TRBD2 as a possible D gene (6 bases). Germline CDR1 reads MDHEN; CDR2 reads SYDVKM. CDR3 length equals 13 residues. Trimming took off 7 bases at V and 2 bases at J, with 12 bases between the two ends.

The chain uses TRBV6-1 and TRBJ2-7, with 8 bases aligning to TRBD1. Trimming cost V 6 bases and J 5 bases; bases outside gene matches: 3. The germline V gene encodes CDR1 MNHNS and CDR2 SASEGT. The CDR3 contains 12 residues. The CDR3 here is CASREDRDEQYF. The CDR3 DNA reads TGTGCCAGCAGGGAGGACAGGGACGAGCAGTACTTC.

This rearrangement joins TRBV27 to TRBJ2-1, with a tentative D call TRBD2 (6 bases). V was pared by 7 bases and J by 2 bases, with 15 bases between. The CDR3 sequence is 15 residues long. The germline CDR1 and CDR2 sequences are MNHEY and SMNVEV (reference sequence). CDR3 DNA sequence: TGTGCCAGCACCGCCGGGACTTCCGCCTACAATGAGCAGTTCTTC. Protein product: CASTAGTSAYNEQFF.

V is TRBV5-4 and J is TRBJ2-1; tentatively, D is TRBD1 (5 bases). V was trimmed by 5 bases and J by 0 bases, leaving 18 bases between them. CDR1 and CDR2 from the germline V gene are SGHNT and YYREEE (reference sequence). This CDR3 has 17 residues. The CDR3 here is CASSYKLTERSYNEQFF. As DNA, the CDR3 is TGTGCCAGCAGTTACAAACTGACAGAGCGCTCCTACAATGAGCAGTTCTTC. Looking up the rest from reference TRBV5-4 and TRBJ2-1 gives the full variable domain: ETGVTQSPTHLIKTRGQQVTLRCSSQSGHNTVSWYQQALGQGPQFIFQYYREEENGRGNFPPRFSGLQFPNYSSELNVNALELDDSALYLCASSYKLTERSYNEQFFGPGTRLTVL.

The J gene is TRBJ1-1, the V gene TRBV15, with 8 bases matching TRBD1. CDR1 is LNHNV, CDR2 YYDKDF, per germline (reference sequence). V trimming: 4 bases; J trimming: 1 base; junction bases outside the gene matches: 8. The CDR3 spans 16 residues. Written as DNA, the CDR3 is TGTGCCACCAGCACACCTGTGGACAGGGAGAACACTGAAGCTTTCTTT. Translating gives CATSTPVDRENTEAFF.

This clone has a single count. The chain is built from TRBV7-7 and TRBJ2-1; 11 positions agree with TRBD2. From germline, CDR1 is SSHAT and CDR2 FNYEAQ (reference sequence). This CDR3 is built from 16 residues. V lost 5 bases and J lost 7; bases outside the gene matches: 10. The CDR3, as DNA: TGTGCCAGCAGCCCTATAGCGGGAGGGCCGGGTAATGAGCAGTTCTTC. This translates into CASSPIAGGPGNEQFF.

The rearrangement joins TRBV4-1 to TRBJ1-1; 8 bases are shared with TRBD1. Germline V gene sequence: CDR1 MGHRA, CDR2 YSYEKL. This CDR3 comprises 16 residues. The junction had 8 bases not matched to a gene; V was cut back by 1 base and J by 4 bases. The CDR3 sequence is CASSQGQGQVPTEAFF. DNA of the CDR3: TGCGCCAGCAGCCAAGGTCAGGGACAGGTGCCCACTGAAGCTTTCTTT.